The 5 T cell receptor beta chains reported below all come from one sample, sequenced in a study of CD4 T cells in relation to SARS-CoV-2 and coronaviruses. These receptors' antigens are unknown. TCRdb's copy holds only in-frame clones and misses some; the assay was immunoSEQ multiplex PCR. The profile shows some 40,000 clones, roughly 80% of them singletons. Sequencing was performed on memory CD4+ T cells from PBMCs, cultured in vitro. The source of these receptors is an adult with COVID-19.

The J gene is TRBJ1-6, the V gene TRBV6-4; perhaps TRBD1 as D (5 bases). Per germline, CDR1 MRHNA and CDR2 SNTAGT. Trimming took 2 bases from V and 6 from J, leaving 5 bases between them. The CDR3 has 13 residues. The CDR3 DNA reads as TGTGCCAGCAGTGACAGGGGTAATTCACCCCTCCACTTT. This translates into CASSDRGNSPLHF.

This clone has just one count. V usage is TRBV6-5 and J usage is TRBJ1-2, with a tentative D call TRBD1 (6 bases). Germline V gene sequence: CDR1 MNHEY, CDR2 SVGAGI. Trimming removed 5 bases at V and 6 bases at J, with 13 bases between. There are 13 residues in the CDR3. This chain's CDR3 is CASSTTGFNGYTF. DNA of the CDR3: TGTGCCAGCAGTACGACAGGTTTTAATGGCTACACCTTC.

This sequence joins TRBV4-1 and TRBJ2-1; 9 bases fit TRBD1. Looked up from germline, CDR1 is MGHRA and CDR2 is YSYEKL. The CDR3 runs 14 residues. Trimming at V came to 4 bases and at J to 13 bases, leaving 11 bases not matched to a gene. The CDR3 nucleotides read TGCGCCAGCAGCCTATTAGGGGACAGGGACCCCCAGTTCTTC. Translation gives CASSLLGDRDPQFF.

The genes are TRBV3-1 (or the pseudogene TRBV3-2) and TRBJ2-5, with D perhaps TRBD2 (6 bases). CDR1 and CDR2 from the germline V gene are LGHDT and YNNKEL (reference sequence). V was clipped by 7 bases and J by 2 bases, with 11 bases between them. CDR3 length: 13 residues. Written as DNA, the CDR3 is TGTGCCAGCATAGTAGCGGTACAAGAGACCCAGTACTTC. This codes for CASIVAVQETQYF.

There are a few counts of this clone. The rearrangement joins TRBV2 to TRBJ2-7; D gene ambiguous. The germline CDR1 and CDR2 sequences are SNHLY and FYNNEI. V dropped 5 bases and J dropped 0 bases, with 5 bases sitting between them. CDR3 length: 12 residues. The CDR3 region is CASSPSSYEQYF. The CDR3 nucleotides read TGTGCCAGCAGTCCTAGCTCCTACGAGCAGTACTTC. The full variable domain, in which reference TRBV2 and TRBJ2-7 provide the parts outside the CDR3, is EPEVTQTPSHQVTQMGQEVILRCVPISNHLYFYWYRQILGQKVEFLVSFYNNEISEKSEIFDDQFSVERPDGSNFTLKIRSTKLEDSAMYFCASSPSSYEQYFGPGTRLTVT.